Ten or more counts support the clone carrying this T cell receptor beta chain. What it binds is unknown. The data originate from a study of HIV-infected patients and healthy controls. V lost 6 bases to trimming and J lost 8 bases; unmatched junction nucleotides: 4. The CDR3 totals 14 residues. Germline CDR1 and CDR2: SNHLY and FYNNEI. The repertoire came from unfractionated whole blood and reflected all unsorted peripheral T cells. Study-wide results and limits: Significantly higher mean Gini indices appeared in HIV-infected repertoires, possibly reflecting oligoclonality. Compared with healthy controls, HIV-infected patients showed less CDR3 sharing between individuals.

Reverse transcription used around 500 ng RNA and constant-region primers for alpha and beta. Alpha and beta chain libraries were made separately by chain-specific third strand synthesis with multiplexing indices. The SP2 site served as the priming point for second strand synthesis. TCRdb itself ran the 5' RACE reads through MiXCR, one entry per CDR3 protein. This table has 13,000 to 15,000 distinct CDR3 sequences, roughly a tenth appearing once. The chain recombines TRBV2 with TRBJ2-1, with 13 bases fitting TRBD2. The material sequenced was blood. The sequence came from an adult in good health. For the CDR3, the DNA is TGTGCCAGCAGAACGGGACTAGCGGGGTATGAGCAGTTCTTC. It specifies CASRTGLAGYEQFF.